This TCR beta chain was documented in a study of cytomegalovirus exposure and HLA in healthy donors. V was shortened by 1 base and J by 2 bases, with 5 bases between the two germline ends. Per germline, CDR1 SGHNT and CDR2 YENEEA. CDR3 size: 13 residues. Use of 60 Vbeta and 13 Jbeta primers characterized the PCR. Clones were read by immunoSEQ multiplex PCR, and TCRdb kept only the in-frame ones, dropping some. The sample holds about 120,000 clones, approximately 81% seen once. The TCR was taken from a woman aged 40 to 50 in good health and CMV-seronegative. This chain uses TRBV11-3 with TRBJ1-1; D ambiguous. Sequencing was done on a sample of PBMCs. CDR3 loop: CASSLGTNTEAFF. The CDR3 DNA reads TGTGCCAGCAGCTTAGGAACTAACACTGAAGCTTTCTTT.